The 20 T cell receptor beta chains listed next were all sequenced from one sample in a study of T cell changes during pregnancy in multiple sclerosis. Measured with immunoSEQ multiplex PCR; TCRdb has only the in-frame clones, and not every one. Among 70,000 to 95,000 clones listed, 80% to 95% were seen once. The sample in question was peripheral blood, obtained in the first trimester of pregnancy. These receptors came from a female donor with multiple sclerosis, enrolled in a pregnancy study.

This sequence joins TRBV5-1 and TRBJ1-2, with TRBD1 identical over 7 bases. Germline V gene sequence: CDR1 SGHRS, CDR2 YFSETQ. This CDR3 has 14 residues. The V segment lost 1 base and the J segment 4 bases; nucleotides outside the gene matches: 4. The CDR3 region has the DNA TGCGCCAGCAGCTTGCGACAGGGACTCTATGGCTACACCTTC. It codes for CASSLRQGLYGYTF.

The chain recombines TRBV15 with TRBJ2-5; 10 positions match TRBD1. Germline V gene lookup returns CDR1 LNHNV and CDR2 YYDKDF (reference sequence). The CDR3 is 18 amino acids. The junction had 10 bases not matched to a gene; V was cut back by 1 base and J by 2 bases. The CDR3 DNA is TGTGCCACCAGCAGAGTTCCGGCGACAGGGGGCCTTCAAGAGACCCAGTACTTC. It codes for CATSRVPATGGLQETQYF.

This chain uses TRBV11-3 with TRBJ2-3; 10 nucleotides align to TRBD1. The CDR3 loop spans 14 amino acids. Looked up from germline, CDR1 is SGHNT and CDR2 is YENEEA. Trimming took 5 bases from V and 4 from J; bases not matched to a gene: 3. The DNA for the CDR3 is TGTGCCAGCAGCATAGGACAGGGGGCAGATACGCAGTATTTT. Amino acid sequence: CASSIGQGADTQYF.

This chain links TRBV7-8 with TRBJ1-2, with a tentative D call TRBD1 (6 bases). Germline V CDR1 and CDR2: SGHVS, FQNEAQ. The V end lost 1 base, the J end lost 3 bases, and 9 bases lay between the germline ends. This CDR3 comprises 14 residues. Here the CDR3 DNA reads TGTGCCAGCAGCTTAGGGACAGTGGACTATGGCTACACCTTC. Its translation is CASSLGTVDYGYTF.

This chain joins TRBV9 and TRBJ1-4; D is undetermined. This CDR3 is 15 amino acids long. The germline V gene has CDR1 SGDLS and CDR2 YYNGEE. The V end lost 0 bases, the J end lost 2 bases, and 8 bases lay between the germline ends. The CDR3 here is CASSVGPVTNEKLFF. In DNA, the CDR3 is TGTGCCAGCAGCGTAGGGCCTGTGACTAATGAAAAACTGTTTTTT.

The V and J genes are TRBV9 and TRBJ1-1, with D perhaps TRBD1 (5 bases). The CDR3 covers 14 residues. Trimming cost V 3 bases and J 1 base, with 10 bases left between them. In germline, CDR1 is SGDLS, CDR2 YYNGEE. The CDR3 nucleotides are TGTGCCAGCAGCGCGGGGGGGACGAACACTGAAGCTTTCTTT. It specifies CASSAGGTNTEAFF.

The chain joins TRBV27 to TRBJ1-2, with D possibly being TRBD1 (5 bases). Germline V CDR1 and CDR2: MNHEY, SMNVEV (reference sequence). The V and J ends lost 0 bases and 0 bases respectively, with 11 bases between them. CDR3 size: 16 residues. Here the CDR3 reads CASSLSPGYPNYGYTF. CDR3 DNA sequence: TGTGCCAGCAGTTTATCGCCAGGGTACCCTAACTATGGCTACACCTTC.

This clone was seen a handful of times. V and J are TRBV6-5 and TRBJ1-6; D is perhaps TRBD1 (5 bases). Germline CDR1 MNHEY, CDR2 SVGAGI. Trimming stripped 7 bases from V and 7 bases from J, with 14 bases between. The CDR3 totals 14 residues. The CDR3 coding sequence is TGTGCCAGCACCCCCCCAGGGAACAATTCACCCCTCCACTTT. Translated: CASTPPGNNSPLHF.

V and J are TRBV25-1 and TRBJ1-5; TRBD1 matches at 9 bases. V gave up 1 base and J gave up 7 bases; unmatched junction bases: 5. The V gene's germline CDR1 is MGHDK and CDR2 SYGVNS. The CDR3 is 15 residues long. This CDR3 is CASSESTGGSQPQHF. The DNA for the CDR3 is TGTGCCAGCAGTGAATCAACAGGGGGCAGCCAGCCCCAGCATTTT.

The V and J genes are TRBV7-6 and TRBJ1-2, with D hard to call. V gave up 5 bases and J gave up 8 bases, with 18 bases separating them. This CDR3 is 14 amino acids long. The germline V gene has CDR1 SGHVS and CDR2 FNYEAQ. This chain's CDR3 is CASSPGLGARGYTF. Here the CDR3 DNA reads TGTGCCAGCAGCCCCGGTCTGGGAGCGCGGGGCTACACCTTC.

V gene TRBV5-6 combines with J gene TRBJ1-2, with no clear D. V was pared by 3 bases and J by 2 bases, with 8 bases between. This CDR3 has 13 amino acids. Germline V gives CDR1 SGHDT, CDR2 YYEEEE. CDR3 DNA sequence: TGTGCCAGCAGCTATACAGAGAACTATGGCTACACCTTC. Translated, it gives CASSYTENYGYTF.

V is TRBV7-2 and J is TRBJ2-1; TRBD1 might be the D (6 bases). The CDR3 is 14 residues long. Trimming removed 4 bases at V and 7 bases at J, with 14 bases between. Germline V CDR1 and CDR2: SGHTA, FQGNSA. The CDR3 loop reads CASSWNRVSNEQFF. In nucleotides, the CDR3 is TGTGCCAGCAGCTGGAACAGGGTTTCTAATGAGCAGTTCTTC.

This clone appeared a single time. The V and J genes are TRBV21-1 and TRBJ2-1; the table's D call, TRBD1, has no DNA check behind it. TRBV21-1 is assigned pseudogene status. The CDR3 extends over 15 amino acids. In DNA, the CDR3 is TGTGCCAGCAGCACGAACATGTTTCCCTACAATGAGCAGTTCTTC. This translates into CASSTNMFPYNEQFF.

The chain carries TRBV5-8 and TRBJ2-3; D is possibly TRBD1 (5 bases). Germline V gene sequence: CDR1 SGHTS, CDR2 YDEGEE. This CDR3 spans 15 amino acids. Trimming pared 4 bases from V and 0 bases from J, leaving 12 bases between. This CDR3 is CASSGRQKSTDTQYF. CDR3 nucleotides: TGTGCCAGCAGCGGACGACAGAAAAGCACAGATACGCAGTATTTT.

The rearrangement uses TRBV2 and TRBJ1-1; 7 positions agree with TRBD1. Germline V gives CDR1 SNHLY, CDR2 FYNNEI. The trim removed 7 bases at V and 6 bases at J, leaving 11 bases unmatched. The CDR3 contains 14 residues. CDR3 DNA sequence: TGTGCCAGCACTCCGGGACAGATTGGCTCTGAAGCTTTCTTT. This gives the protein CASTPGQIGSEAFF.

The chain employs TRBV10-3 and TRBJ1-2; tentatively, D is TRBD1 (5 bases). The CDR3 totals 15 residues. V was trimmed by 4 bases and J by 7 bases, leaving 19 bases between them. Germline lookup yields CDR1 ENHRY and CDR2 SYGVKD. The CDR3 DNA sequence: TGTGCCATCAGTGTCCAAAGCGGGGGGGAGAGTGGCTACACCTTC. Protein sequence: CAISVQSGGESGYTF.

There are a few counts of this clone. The chain joins TRBV6-1 to TRBJ2-7; D unclear. CDR1 and CDR2 from the germline V gene are MNHNS and SASEGT. Trimming took 0 bases from V and 0 from J, leaving 15 bases between them. The CDR3 contains 17 residues. The CDR3 here is CASSEALPQIISYEQYF. The CDR3 DNA reads TGTGCCAGCAGTGAAGCCCTCCCACAGATCATCTCCTACGAGCAGTACTTC.

V is TRBV5-1 and J is TRBJ2-7; TRBD2 matches at 7 bases. V dropped 0 bases and J dropped 3; count of bases not matched to a gene: 6. The CDR3 has 15 residues. In germline, CDR1 is SGHRS, CDR2 YFSETQ. CDR3 loop: CASSLDPSGYYEQYF. As DNA, the CDR3 is TGCGCCAGCAGCTTGGACCCTAGCGGCTACTACGAGCAGTACTTC. The whole variable domain, filled in from reference TRBV5-1 and TRBJ2-7, reads KAGVTQTPRYLIKTRGQQVTLSCSPISGHRSVSWYQQTPGQGLQFLFEYFSETQRNKGNFPGRFSGRQFSNSRSEMNVSTLELGDSALYLCASSLDPSGYYEQYFGPGTRLTVT.

V is TRBV7-8 and J is TRBJ2-7, with D possibly matching TRBD1 (6 bases). CDR1 and CDR2 from the germline V gene are SGHVS and FQNEAQ. The length of the CDR3 is 14 residues. Trimming shortened V by 1 base and J by 0 bases, and 7 bases separated the two germline ends. CDR3 amino acids: CASSLGTDSYEQYF. DNA of the CDR3: TGTGCCAGCAGCTTAGGGACAGACTCCTACGAGCAGTACTTC.

The chain joins TRBV9 to TRBJ2-2; 9 bases match TRBD1. This CDR3 has 15 residues. Per germline, CDR1 SGDLS and CDR2 YYNGEE. J gave up 7 bases and V 0 bases, and 4 bases lay outside the gene matches. The CDR3 is CASSVGDRAVGELFF. For the CDR3, the DNA is TGTGCCAGCAGCGTAGGGGACAGGGCAGTCGGGGAGCTGTTTTTT.